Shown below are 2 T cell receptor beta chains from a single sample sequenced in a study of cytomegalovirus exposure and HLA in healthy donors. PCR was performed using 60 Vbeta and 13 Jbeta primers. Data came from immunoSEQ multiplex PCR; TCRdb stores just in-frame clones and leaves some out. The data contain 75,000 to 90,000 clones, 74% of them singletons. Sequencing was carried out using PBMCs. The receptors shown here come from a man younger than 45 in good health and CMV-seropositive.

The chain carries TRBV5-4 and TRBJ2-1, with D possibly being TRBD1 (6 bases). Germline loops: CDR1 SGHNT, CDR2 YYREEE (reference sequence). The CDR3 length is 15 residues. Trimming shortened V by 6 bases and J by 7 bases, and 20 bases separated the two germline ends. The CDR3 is CASTSTGRGGNEQFF. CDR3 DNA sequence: TGTGCCAGCACTTCTACGGGCAGGGGTGGGAATGAGCAGTTCTTC.

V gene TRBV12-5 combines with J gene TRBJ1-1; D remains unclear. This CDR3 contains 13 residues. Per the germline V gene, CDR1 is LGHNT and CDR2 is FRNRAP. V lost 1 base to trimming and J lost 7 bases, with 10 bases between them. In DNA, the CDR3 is TGTGCTAGTGGTTTGGGCCGTCGGGGTGAAGCTTTCTTT. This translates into CASGLGRRGEAFF.